These 17 T cell receptor beta chains were sequenced from one sample in a study of shared clonotypes between healthy human individuals. Naivety among CD8 cells was defined by CD45RO negativity and positive CCR7 selection, thereby excluding terminally differentiated effector memory CD45RA+ cells. Produced via immunoSEQ multiplex PCR; TCRdb's table is partial and in-frame only. The sample gives some 600,000 clones, about 96% of which show up once; approximately 0.12% is in the top ten. The sequencing sample was made of naive CD8+ T cells sorted from blood. The receptors come from a woman aged 25 to 45 in good health.

The V call is TRBV6-1, the J call TRBJ2-7; D is possibly TRBD2 (6 bases). In germline, CDR1 is MNHNS, CDR2 SASEGT. The CDR3 has 15 residues. Trimming took 2 bases from V and 3 from J, leaving 14 bases between them. CDR3: CASSEWAGGIYEQYF. CDR3 in DNA: TGTGCCAGCAGTGAATGGGCCGGAGGGATCTACGAGCAGTACTTC.

The gene calls are TRBV7-9 and TRBJ2-7, with 8 nucleotides matching TRBD2. Germline V gives CDR1 SEHNR, CDR2 FQNEAQ (reference sequence). The V and J ends lost 3 bases and 5 bases, in that order; junction bases with no gene match: 9. This CDR3 spans 15 amino acids. CDR3 sequence: CASSLVAGKGHEQYF. The CDR3 coding sequence is TGTGCCAGCAGCTTGGTAGCGGGAAAGGGACACGAGCAGTACTTC.

Of note for this clone: At one boundary the junction diverges from the germline segment, which might be a read error. This chain joins TRBV2 and TRBJ1-5; D not resolved. There are 14 residues in the CDR3. CDR1 SNHLY and CDR2 FYNNEI come from the germline V gene. The CDR3 loop is CASREGRLNQPQHF. The CDR3 DNA is TGTGCCAGCAGAGAAGGACGGCTCAATCAGCCCCAGCATTTT.

DNA for the CDR3: TGCGCCAGCAGTCAACCAGGGCGGGAGAACACTGAAGCTTTCTTT. Encoded protein: CASSQPGRENTEAFF. The rearrangement uses TRBV23-1 and TRBJ1-1; perhaps TRBD1 as D (5 bases). TRBV23-1 is an open reading frame, and its role is uncertain. The V gene lost 2 bases and the J gene lost 1 base, with 11 bases spanning the gap. The CDR3 consists of 15 residues.

The rearrangement links TRBV7-9 to TRBJ2-7; the match to TRBD1 covers 7 bases. The germline CDR1 and CDR2 sequences are SEHNR and FQNEAQ (reference sequence). The CDR3 sequence is 15 residues long. The V and J ends lost 0 bases and 5 bases, in that order; junction bases with no gene match: 7. The CDR3 bases are TGTGCCAGCAGCTTAGCCCAGGGGGTATCGAACGAGCAGTACTTC. It encodes CASSLAQGVSNEQYF.

The gene calls are TRBV7-2 and TRBJ1-1; D is perhaps TRBD1 (5 bases). V was trimmed by 7 bases and J by 0 bases, leaving 12 bases between them. Germline lookup yields CDR1 SGHTA and CDR2 FQGNSA. The CDR3 is made up of 14 amino acids. The CDR3 sequence: CASIPTAMNTEAFF. The CDR3 region has the DNA TGTGCCAGCATCCCGACAGCGATGAACACTGAAGCTTTCTTT.

V and J are TRBV14 and TRBJ1-1; unclear D gene. This CDR3 is 14 amino acids long. V lost 1 base, J lost 0 bases, and 6 bases lay in between. Germline CDR1 reads SGHDN; CDR2 reads FVKESK. The DNA for the CDR3 is TGTGCCAGCAGCCAAGCAGAGTTGAACACTGAAGCTTTCTTT. Translation gives CASSQAELNTEAFF.

This chain links TRBV6-1 with TRBJ2-4; 8 bases are shared with TRBD2. CDR1 is MNHNS and CDR2 is SASEGT in the germline V gene. Germline trimming cut 1 base from V and 1 base from J; bases unmatched to any gene: 3. The CDR3 is 16 amino acids. In DNA, the CDR3 is TGTGCCAGCAGTGAAGGGCGGGGGGCGGCCAAAAACATTCAGTACTTC. It yields the protein CASSEGRGAAKNIQYF.

V usage is TRBV14 and J usage is TRBJ2-2; D unclear. V was clipped by 5 bases and J by 6 bases, with 7 bases between them. CDR3 length equals 12 residues. CDR1 is SGHDN, CDR2 FVKESK, per germline. CDR3 loop: CASSNFPGELFF. CDR3 nucleotide sequence: TGTGCCAGCAGCAATTTCCCCGGGGAGCTGTTTTTT.

As regards this clone: Other DNA sequences in the sample encode the same CDR3. The chain uses TRBV19 and TRBJ1-5; D ambiguous. The CDR3 consists of 15 residues. V was pared by 0 bases and J by 0 bases, with 6 bases between. Germline CDR1 is LNHDA and CDR2 is SQIVND (reference sequence). The CDR3, as DNA: TGTGCCAGTAGTATAGAACAGACTAGCAATCAGCCCCAGCATTTT. It encodes CASSIEQTSNQPQHF.

V usage is TRBV19 and J usage is TRBJ1-1, with a possible D match to TRBD1 (5 bases). CDR1 and CDR2 (germline): LNHDA, SQIVND (reference sequence). V lost 3 bases, J lost 3 bases, and 11 bases lay in between. The CDR3 extends over 14 amino acids. The DNA for the CDR3 is TGTGCCAGTAGTATGAGGGGCGGGGACACTGAAGCTTTCTTT. Its protein is CASSMRGGDTEAFF.

This chain joins TRBV28 and TRBJ2-2; the D gene is possibly TRBD1 (5 bases). CDR1 is MDHEN, CDR2 SYDVKM, per germline. Trimming took off 1 base at V and 3 bases at J, with 12 bases between the two ends. The CDR3 extends over 16 amino acids. The CDR3 DNA follows: TGTGCCAGCAGTTTATATACCAGGGCGTACACCGGGGAGCTGTTTTTT. Translation: CASSLYTRAYTGELFF.

The rearrangement uses TRBV28 and TRBJ2-2; possibly TRBD1 for D (7 bases). V was pared by 5 bases and J by 4 bases, with 14 bases between. CDR3 size: 15 residues. CDR1 is MDHEN and CDR2 is SYDVKM in the germline V gene. The CDR3 DNA sequence: TGTGCCAGCAGTAAGACAGGGAGGACCACCGGGGAGCTGTTTTTT. Translated, it gives CASSKTGRTTGELFF.

The rearrangement uses TRBV13 and TRBJ2-7; 8 bases agree with TRBD1. The germline CDR1 and CDR2 sequences are PRHDT and FYEKMQ (reference sequence). The V and J ends lost 5 bases and 6 bases, in that order; junction bases with no gene match: 3. This CDR3 comprises 12 residues. Here the CDR3 DNA reads TGTGCCAGCAGCCCGGGGACAGGCGAGCAGTACTTC. This codes for CASSPGTGEQYF.

The rearrangement joins TRBV11-2 to TRBJ2-7, with 10 nucleotides matching TRBD2. The length of the CDR3 is 15 residues. Germline-derived CDR1 and CDR2 are SGHAT and FQNNGV. Trimming at V came to 5 bases and at J to 4 bases, leaving 8 bases not matched to a gene. The chain's CDR3 is CASSVLAGPWYEQYF. The CDR3 coding sequence is TGTGCCAGCAGCGTACTAGCGGGGCCGTGGTACGAGCAGTACTTC.

The rearrangement joins TRBV5-1 to TRBJ2-5, with 10 bases identical to TRBD2. The germline CDR1 and CDR2 sequences are SGHRS and YFSETQ. The CDR3 runs 15 residues. Trimming at V came to 0 bases and at J to 5 bases, leaving 4 bases not matched to a gene. The DNA of the CDR3 is TGCGCCAGCAGCTTGGTAGCGGGAGGTCGGGAGACCCAGTACTTC. Its translation is CASSLVAGGRETQYF. Full variable domain (outside the CDR3, taken from reference TRBV5-1 and TRBJ2-5): KAGVTQTPRYLIKTRGQQVTLSCSPISGHRSVSWYQQTPGQGLQFLFEYFSETQRNKGNFPGRFSGRQFSNSRSEMNVSTLELGDSALYLCASSLVAGGRETQYFGPGTRLLVL.

This chain links TRBV2 with TRBJ2-7; D is ambiguous. Germline values: CDR1 SNHLY, CDR2 FYNNEI. Trimming took 6 bases from V and 2 from J, leaving 5 bases between them. There are 11 residues in the CDR3. CDR3 amino acids: CASSGAYEQYF. Here the CDR3 DNA reads TGTGCCAGCAGCGGAGCCTACGAGCAGTACTTC.